The sequence of this T cell receptor (beta chain) was determined in a study of radiation and T cells in renal cell carcinoma. The germline V gene has CDR1 MNHNS and CDR2 SASEGT. This CDR3 contains 15 residues. With 4 bases removed from V and 2 bases from J, the gap between germline ends came to 15 bases. Measured with immunoSEQ multiplex PCR; TCRdb has only the in-frame clones, and not every one. Among 150,000 or so clones listed, approximately 91% were seen once. As for time point: baseline pretreatment blood. The treatment is: 15 Gy SBRT to primary tumor, nephrectomy 4 weeks later. Clear cell pathology was present in this patient's renal cell carcinoma.

Sequencing was performed on blood, taken from a patient whose treatment included radiotherapy and nephrectomy. J is TRBJ2-7 and V is TRBV6-1; perhaps TRBD1 as D (8 bases). This clonotype was sampled from a woman in her fifties or sixties with renal cell carcinoma. CDR3 protein: CASSVGGTGTYEQYF. Here the CDR3 DNA reads TGTGCCAGCAGTGTGGGAGGGACAGGAACCTACGAGCAGTACTTC.